These T cell receptor beta chains were read from a single sample in a study of a mutant IDH1 vaccine in newly diagnosed glioma. Clones were sequenced by immunoSEQ multiplex PCR, and TCRdb holds only the in-frame ones, with some missing. Of more than 80,000 clones listed, approximately 83% are singletons. The input for sequencing was PBMCs, taken from a glioma patient treated with radiotherapy, temozolomide or both. These TCRs come from a woman aged 50 to 60 with glioma. CDR3s include the opening cysteine and the closing phenylalanine or tryptophan. A D gene is named only where the DNA matches it firmly. Clone size, where shown, is once, few, many, or a class for clones that have expanded.

D | size | J | V | CDR3 | DNA
- | - | TRBJ1-1 | TRBV5-1 | CASSLNLGGGGKTEAFF | TGCGCCAGCAGCTTGAATTTAGGTGGGGGAGGAAAAACTGAAGCTTTCTTT
TRBD1 | once | TRBJ1-6 | TRBV27 | CASSFGTETNSPLHF | TGTGCCAGCAGTTTCGGGACAGAAACAAATTCACCCCTCCACTTT
TRBD2 | - | TRBJ2-1 | TRBV7-6 | CASSPKSGGWAADEQFF | TGTGCCAGCAGCCCGAAGAGCGGGGGTTGGGCCGCCGATGAGCAGTTCTTC
TRBD1 | once | TRBJ1-4 | TRBV4-3 | CASSQPRTGGGEKLFF | TGCGCCAGCAGCCAACCACGGACAGGGGGCGGTGAAAAACTGTTTTTT
- | - | TRBJ1-1 | TRBV9 | CASSVRDTFGEAFF | TGTGCCAGCAGCGTACGGGACACGTTCGGTGAAGCTTTCTTT
TRBD1 | - | TRBJ2-5 | TRBV7-8 | CATPSGGGETQYF | TGTGCCACCCCCTCAGGGGGCGGCGAGACCCAGTACTTC
TRBD2 | - | TRBJ2-1 | TRBV18 | CASSQRGGSYNEQFF | TGTGCCAGCTCACAACGGGGGGGCTCCTACAATGAGCAGTTCTTC
- | - | TRBJ2-3 | TRBV11-3 | CASSVTSSTDTQYF | TGTGCCAGCAGCGTAACTAGCAGCACAGATACGCAGTATTTT
- | - | TRBJ2-5 | TRBV4-2 | CASSPGAGIQETQYF | TGTGCCAGCAGCCCCGGGGCGGGAATCCAAGAGACCCAGTACTTC
TRBD1 | - | TRBJ2-7 | TRBV2 | CASSVPPGGYEQYF | TGTGCCAGCAGTGTGCCGCCAGGGGGCTACGAGCAGTACTTC
TRBD2 | - | TRBJ2-7 | TRBV6-1 | CASTSLAGGSYEQYF | TGTGCCAGCACCTCACTAGCGGGGGGCAGCTACGAGCAGTACTTC
- | - | TRBJ1-2 | TRBV6-1 | CASSPSVKDGYTF | TGTGCCAGCAGTCCATCCGTAAAAGACGGCTACACCTTC
TRBD1 | few | TRBJ2-7 | TRBV10-3 | CAISESGRGQGSYEQYF | TGTGCCATCAGTGAGTCGGGGCGGGGACAGGGATCTTACGAGCAGTACTTC
- | - | TRBJ1-1 | TRBV5-1 | CASSSRPGATNTEAFF | TGCGCCAGCAGCTCCCGCCCGGGGGCGACGAACACTGAAGCTTTCTTT
- | - | TRBJ2-7 | TRBV19 | CASSIGLRGARNEQYF | TGTGCCAGTAGTATAGGGTTAAGGGGGGCGAGGAACGAGCAGTACTTC
TRBD1 | - | TRBJ1-6 | TRBV6-4 | CASSDQGQESSYNSPLHF | TGTGCCAGCAGTGACCAGGGACAGGAGAGCTCCTATAATTCACCCCTCCACTTT
- | - | TRBJ1-2 | TRBV6-5 | CASSYGDGGADTF | TGTGCCAGCAGTTATGGTGACGGGGGCGCCGACACCTTC
- | - | TRBJ1-6 | TRBV11-3 | CASSFQTSSPLHF | TGTGCCAGCAGCTTCCAGACGAGTTCACCCCTCCACTTT
TRBD1 | - | TRBJ1-1 | TRBV5-1 | CASSPRGEEDTEAFF | TGCGCCAGCAGCCCCAGGGGGGAGGAGGACACTGAAGCTTTCTTT
- | - | TRBJ2-7 | TRBV5-1 | CASSAGTQGRYEQYF | TGCGCCAGCAGCGCCGGGACCCAAGGCCGCTACGAGCAGTACTTC
- | - | TRBJ2-1 | TRBV6-5 | CASSFYLYNEQFF | TGTGCCAGCAGTTTCTACCTCTACAATGAGCAGTTCTTC
TRBD1 | - | TRBJ2-6 | TRBV7-9 | CASSRATGTGANVLTF | TGTGCCAGCAGCCGCGCGACAGGGACTGGGGCCAACGTCCTGACTTTC
- | - | TRBJ2-6 | TRBV27 | CASSLSALRSGANVLTF | TGTGCCAGCAGTTTATCGGCCCTGCGCTCTGGGGCCAACGTCCTGACTTTC
- | once | TRBJ1-2 | TRBV4-3 | CASSQVLQGSGGYTF | TGCGCCAGCAGCCAAGTTTTACAGGGTTCTGGTGGCTACACCTTC
- | - | TRBJ2-7 | TRBV5-1 | CASSLALGSGSYEQYF | TGCGCCAGCAGCTTGGCCCTGGGATCAGGATCCTACGAGCAGTACTTC
- | - | TRBJ1-1 | TRBV2 | CASSEFSGQMNTEAFF | TGTGCCAGCAGTGAGTTTAGTGGGCAGATGAACACTGAAGCTTTCTTT
- | - | TRBJ2-2 | TRBV19 | CASSMLGISTGELFF | TGTGCCAGTAGTATGTTGGGGATCTCCACCGGGGAGCTGTTTTTT
- | once | TRBJ1-2 | TRBV7-9 | CASSLTESYGYTF | TGTGCCAGCAGCCTGACAGAATCGTATGGCTACACCTTC